What follows are 5 T cell receptor beta chains derived from one specimen sequenced in a study of blood T cell repertoires in COVID-19. Assay: immunoSEQ multiplex PCR; the TCRdb copy retains only in-frame clones and omits some. The sample consists of 380,000 or so clones, 70% to 90% of them appearing once. The specimen was PBMCs or T cells enriched from blood (not recorded which). These TCRs come from a man younger than 40 who had recovered from COVID-19.

The chain combines TRBV20-1 with TRBJ1-2; tentatively, D is TRBD1 (5 bases). Germline V CDR1 and CDR2: DFQATT, SNEGSKA (reference sequence). V was clipped by 3 bases and J by 1 base, with 18 bases between them. This CDR3 region has 16 residues. DNA of the CDR3: TGCAGTGCTAGTAGGTCTCGGACGGGACTTAACTATGGCTACACCTTC. Protein sequence: CSASRSRTGLNYGYTF.

There are a few counts of this clone. The chain carries TRBV6-5 and TRBJ2-3; a possible D gene is TRBD2 (5 bases). The CDR3 loop spans 14 amino acids. Germline V gives CDR1 MNHEY, CDR2 SVGAGI. Trimming took off 7 bases at V and 6 bases at J, with 17 bases between the two ends. CDR3: CASTAGGSPDTQYF. The CDR3 region has the DNA TGTGCCAGCACCGCCGGAGGCAGTCCTGATACGCAGTATTTT.

The chain recombines TRBV4-2 with TRBJ2-5; the match to TRBD2 covers 9 bases. V shed 4 bases, J shed 3 bases, and the junction held 9 bases outside the gene matches. The germline CDR1 and CDR2 sequences are LGHNA and YNFKEQ. The length of the CDR3 is 16 residues. The CDR3 DNA reads as TGTGCCAGCAGCCTCGGCGGGAGCGGGGGGAAAGAGACCCAGTACTTC. Translating it yields CASSLGGSGGKETQYF.

To note about this clone: At the DNA level, this CDR3 is encoded by other sequences in the same sample as well. The V call is TRBV6-5, the J call TRBJ1-1; D gene uncertain. Germline loops: CDR1 MNHEY, CDR2 SVGAGI. CDR3 length equals 13 residues. The V end was cut by 0 bases, the J end by 1 base, with 3 bases between. The CDR3 reads CASSYSRNTEAFF. The CDR3 DNA reads TGTGCCAGCAGTTACTCCCGGAACACTGAAGCTTTCTTT.

The CDR3 loop is CASSGTGANTGELFF. The DNA of the CDR3 is TGTGCCAGCAGTGGAACGGGGGCGAACACCGGGGAGCTGTTTTTT. V is TRBV27 and J is TRBJ2-2, with a possible D match to TRBD2 (6 bases). The CDR3 loop spans 15 amino acids. Germline CDR1 and CDR2: MNHEY and SMNVEV (reference sequence). V was clipped by 5 bases and J by 0 bases, with 10 bases between them.